The TCR beta chain described here comes from a study of CD8+CD57+ T cells in acquired aplastic anemia. Study findings and constraints: Patients did not significantly differ from controls in CD8+ Simpson's diversity. Patients and controls shared just under 30 CD8+ CDR3 sequences.

Patients chosen for sequencing had CD8+CD57+ cells that had expanded, as shown by flow cytometry. The CDR3 totals 13 residues. The V and J ends lost 7 bases and 8 bases respectively, with 15 bases between them. Germline loops: CDR1 ENHRY, CDR2 SYGVKD. Genomic DNA, the template, was used for profiling of the TCR beta VDJ and CDR3. TCRdb redid the calling of the reads with MiXCR, one entry per CDR3 protein. Of over 150,000 distinct CDR3 sequences in the sample, around 63% were seen once. With respect to this clonotype: Antigen unknown.

This clonotype was sampled from a human donor with aplastic anemia. The sequenced sample consisted of sorted CD4+, CD8+, or CD8+CD57+ T cells (not recorded which) from PBMCs. The rearrangement joins TRBV10-3 to TRBJ1-3; no reliable D call. This CDR3 is CAIMGDAGDTIYF. The CDR3 nucleotides are TGTGCCATCATGGGTGACGCTGGGGACACCATATATTTT.